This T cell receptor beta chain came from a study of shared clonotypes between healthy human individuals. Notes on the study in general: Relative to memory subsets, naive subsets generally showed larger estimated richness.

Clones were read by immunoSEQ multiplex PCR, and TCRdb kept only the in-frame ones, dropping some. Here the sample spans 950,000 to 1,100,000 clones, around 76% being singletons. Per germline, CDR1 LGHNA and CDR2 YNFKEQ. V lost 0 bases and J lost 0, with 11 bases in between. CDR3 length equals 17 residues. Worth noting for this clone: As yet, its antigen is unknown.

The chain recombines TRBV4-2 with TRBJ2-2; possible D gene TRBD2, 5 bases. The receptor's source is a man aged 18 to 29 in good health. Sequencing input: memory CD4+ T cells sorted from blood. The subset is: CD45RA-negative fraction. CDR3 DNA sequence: TGTGCCAGCAGCCAAGATCTGCCGGGAACGAACACCGGGGAGCTGTTTTTT. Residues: CASSQDLPGTNTGELFF.